These 25 T cell receptor beta chains share one sample of origin, sequenced in a study of T cell repertoires in cytomegalovirus infection. TCRdb redid the calling of the reads with MiXCR, one entry per CDR3 protein. This table holds approximately 500,000 distinct CDR3 sequences, around 11% found once. The sample taken for sequencing was PBMCs. The receptors were sampled from a human donor in good health (CMV status not recorded). Some clones in this sample may be carry-over from other donors' samples.

The gene calls are TRBV11-2 and TRBJ2-3; D is unclear. The V and J ends lost 0 bases and 3 bases respectively, with 7 bases between them. The CDR3 loop spans 14 amino acids. In germline, CDR1 is SGHAT, CDR2 FQNNGV. Here the CDR3 DNA reads TGTGCCAGCAGCTTAGATCCGAGAACAGATACGCAGTATTTT. Its protein product is CASSLDPRTDTQYF.

This clonotype turned up a few times. A much more abundant neighbour one base away suggests this may be a read error. V usage is TRBV19 and J usage is TRBJ2-2; 10 bases are a match to TRBD2. This CDR3 contains 12 residues. Germline V gene lookup returns CDR1 LNHDA and CDR2 SQIVND (reference sequence). The V segment lost 9 bases and the J segment 6 bases; nucleotides outside the gene matches: 1. This CDR3 reads CASSGRAGELFF. The CDR3 bases are TGTGCCAGCAGCGGGAGGGCCGGGGAGCTGTTTTTT.

This clonotype showed up many times. The V call is TRBV28, the J call TRBJ2-2; D possibly corresponds to TRBD2 (5 bases). CDR1 MDHEN and CDR2 SYDVKM come from the germline V gene. Deletions cut 7 bases from V and 6 bases from J, with 18 bases between. CDR3 size: 15 residues. The CDR3 bases are TGTGCCAGCACTCCATGGGTGGGGAGCCCCGGGGAGCTGTTTTTT. Protein sequence: CASTPWVGSPGELFF.

The chain links TRBV19 to TRBJ1-5; D gene uncertain. V gave up 3 bases and J gave up 0 bases, with 12 bases separating them. This CDR3 contains 16 residues. CDR1 LNHDA and CDR2 SQIVND come from the germline V gene (reference sequence). Written as DNA, the CDR3 is TGTGCCAGTAGTATCTCCGGCTATGTTAGCAATCAGCCCCAGCATTTT. Translation gives CASSISGYVSNQPQHF.

This clonotype was counted ten times or more. The chain combines TRBV29-1 with TRBJ1-2; D uncertain. There are 17 residues in the CDR3. The germline gives CDR1 SQVTM, CDR2 ANQGSEA. The V gene lost 4 bases and the J gene lost 0 bases, with 21 bases spanning the gap. The CDR3 region has the DNA TGCAGCGTTGTTGAGGCTGGGCCTAAACTTACTAACTATGGCTACACCTTC. Amino acid sequence: CSVVEAGPKLTNYGYTF. Full variable domain (outside the CDR3, taken from reference TRBV29-1 and TRBJ1-2): SAVISQKPSRDICQRGTSLTIQCQVDSQVTMMFWYRQQPGQSLTLIATANQGSEATYESGFVIDKFPISRPNLTFSTLTVSNMSPEDSSIYLCSVVEAGPKLTNYGYTFGSGTRLTVV.

This clonotype was counted at least ten times. This chain uses TRBV27 with TRBJ2-7; weak D call: TRBD2 (5 bases). CDR3 length: 13 residues. The germline CDR1 and CDR2 sequences are MNHEY and SMNVEV (reference sequence). Trimming took off 1 base at V and 7 bases at J, with 11 bases between the two ends. The CDR3, as DNA: TGTGCCAGCAGTTTATTTCGGGGTGCAGAGCAGTACTTC. Its translation is CASSLFRGAEQYF.

This clonotype turned up a few times. This sequence joins TRBV28 and TRBJ1-6, with TRBD1 matching 10 bases. V shed 6 bases, J shed 7 bases, and the junction held 3 bases outside the gene matches. This CDR3 contains 14 residues. CDR1 is MDHEN, CDR2 SYDVKM, per germline. CDR3 sequence (DNA): TGTGCCAGCAGGGGGACAGGGGCAAATTCACCCCTCCACTTT. It is translated as CASRGTGANSPLHF.

At least ten counts were recorded for this clonotype. The V call is TRBV7-8, the J call TRBJ1-1; D is ambiguous. The CDR3 consists of 14 residues. From germline, CDR1 is SGHVS and CDR2 FQNEAQ. V lost 4 bases, J lost 1 base, and 10 bases lay in between. The CDR3 sequence: CASSYISRNTEAFF. In nucleotides, the CDR3 is TGTGCCAGCAGCTACATTTCACGGAACACTGAAGCTTTCTTT.

This clonotype was seen repeatedly, ten times or more. The V gene is TRBV7-8, the J gene TRBJ2-7; possible D gene TRBD2, 6 bases. This CDR3 is 12 amino acids long. The germline gives CDR1 SGHVS, CDR2 FQNEAQ. V was shortened by 8 bases and J by 4 bases, with 12 bases between the two germline ends. The CDR3 is CASGGTRYEQYF. Here the CDR3 DNA reads TGTGCCAGCGGGGGGACGAGGTACGAGCAGTACTTC.

Many counts were recorded for this clonotype. The V and J genes are TRBV20-1 and TRBJ1-4; possible D gene TRBD1, 5 bases. The V end was cut by 3 bases, the J end by 2 bases, with 13 bases between. This CDR3 spans 15 amino acids. CDR1 is DFQATT, CDR2 SNEGSKA, per germline (reference sequence). CDR3 residues: CSASLWGSTNEKLFF. In DNA form, the CDR3 reads TGCAGTGCTAGCCTCTGGGGCTCGACTAATGAAAAACTGTTTTTT.

This clonotype was recorded a few times. The CDR3 DNA reads as TGTGCCAGCAGCGTAGCAGGGCCCTCTGGAAACACCATATATTTT. It translates to CASSVAGPSGNTIYF. The rearrangement links TRBV9 to TRBJ1-3; perhaps TRBD1 as D (5 bases). The CDR3 sequence is 15 residues long. CDR1 SGDLS and CDR2 YYNGEE come from the germline V gene. The V gene lost 0 bases and the J gene lost 0 bases, with 7 bases spanning the gap. Full variable domain (outside the CDR3, taken from reference TRBV9 and TRBJ1-3): DSGVTQTPKHLITATGQRVTLRCSPRSGDLSVYWYQQSLDQGLQFLIQYYNGEERAKGNILERFSAQQFPDLHSELNLSSLELGDSALYFCASSVAGPSGNTIYFGEGSWLTVV.

This clonotype was observed at least ten times. The chain joins TRBV13 to TRBJ2-5; TRBD1 agrees at 8 bases. Germline CDR1 PRHDT, CDR2 FYEKMQ (reference sequence). Trimming at V came to 7 bases and at J to 1 base, leaving 11 bases not matched to a gene. CDR3 length: 16 amino acids. In DNA form, the CDR3 reads TGTGCCAGCACCTTGACCGGGACAGGCGGCCAAGAGACCCAGTACTTC. This encodes CASTLTGTGGQETQYF. The full variable domain, in which reference TRBV13 and TRBJ2-5 provide the parts outside the CDR3, is AAGVIQSPRHLIKEKRETATLKCYPIPRHDTVYWYQQGPGQDPQFLISFYEKMQSDKGSIPDRFSAQQFSDYHSELNMSSLELGDSALYFCASTLTGTGGQETQYFGPGTRLLVL.

The V call is TRBV29-1, the J call TRBJ1-2, with D unresolved. V lost 3 bases, J lost 6 bases, and 11 bases lay in between. The CDR3 consists of 12 residues. The V gene's germline CDR1 is SQVTM and CDR2 ANQGSEA. CDR3 DNA: TGCAGCGTTGAGGGCGACCCCCATGGCTACACCTTC. It yields the protein CSVEGDPHGYTF.

This clonotype was seen more than once but under ten times. The J gene is TRBJ2-4, the V gene TRBV29-1, with D tentatively TRBD2 (6 bases). In germline, CDR1 is SQVTM, CDR2 ANQGSEA. The germline V and J ends were trimmed by 1 base and 9 bases, with 16 bases remaining between them. There are 14 residues in the CDR3. CDR3 DNA: TGCAGCGTTGAAGGAGGGGCCGGGAGCTCCATTCAGTACTTC. It is translated as CSVEGGAGSSIQYF.

This clonotype was picked up a small number of times. CDR3: CASTRRADGGNYEQYF. DNA of the CDR3: TGTGCCAGCACCAGACGGGCCGATGGAGGGAACTACGAGCAGTACTTC. The chain couples TRBV6-1 to TRBJ2-7, with a possible D match to TRBD2 (6 bases). The V end lost 7 bases, the J end lost 3 bases, and 22 bases lay between the germline ends. CDR1 is MNHNS, CDR2 SASEGT, per germline. The length of the CDR3 is 16 residues.

This clonotype has a count of ten or more. The DNA for the CDR3 is TGTGCTAGTGGTTTAGAATTACCGCTGAACACTGAAGCTTTCTTT. Amino acids: CASGLELPLNTEAFF. This chain links TRBV12-5 with TRBJ1-1; D gene uncertain. The CDR3 has 15 residues. Germline loops: CDR1 LGHNT, CDR2 FRNRAP. The V end was cut by 3 bases, the J end by 0 bases, with 11 bases between.

This clonotype came up many times. The chain combines TRBV28 with TRBJ1-5; D is perhaps TRBD1 (5 bases). Germline values: CDR1 MDHEN, CDR2 SYDVKM. Between the trimmed V and J ends, which lost 8 bases and 2 bases, there was a span of 13 bases. The CDR3 totals 14 residues. CDR3 protein: CASRGSPGNQPQHF. CDR3 DNA: TGTGCCAGCCGGGGGTCGCCAGGCAATCAGCCCCAGCATTTT.

In this sample, this clonotype turned up many times. The chain is built from TRBV19 and TRBJ1-2, with D unresolved. Per germline, CDR1 LNHDA and CDR2 SQIVND (reference sequence). Trimming took 5 bases from V and 3 from J, leaving 10 bases between them. The CDR3 spans 13 residues. This CDR3 is CASSPSVDYGYTF. The CDR3 region has the DNA TGTGCCAGTAGTCCTAGTGTGGACTATGGCTACACCTTC.

This clonotype was seen at least ten times. The chain uses TRBV7-8 and TRBJ2-5; D may correspond to TRBD1 or TRBD2 (5 bases each). CDR1 is SGHVS and CDR2 is FQNEAQ in the germline V gene. The CDR3 runs to 15 residues. The germline V and J ends were trimmed by 1 base and 2 bases, with 11 bases remaining between them. CDR3 amino acids: CASSLGDARQETQYF. The CDR3 DNA is TGTGCCAGCAGCTTAGGGGACGCCCGGCAAGAGACCCAGTACTTC.

This clonotype has ten or more counts. The rearrangement links TRBV5-1 to TRBJ2-7; perhaps TRBD1 as D (6 bases). This CDR3 has 14 amino acids. Germline assignment: CDR1 SGHRS and CDR2 YFSETQ. V was trimmed by 4 bases and J by 3 bases, leaving 14 bases between them. The DNA of the CDR3 is TGCGCCAGCAGCCTACAGGGAGTCAACTACGAGCAGTACTTC. Amino acid sequence: CASSLQGVNYEQYF. The variable domain in full, completed from reference TRBV5-1 and TRBJ2-7, reads KAGVTQTPRYLIKTRGQQVTLSCSPISGHRSVSWYQQTPGQGLQFLFEYFSETQRNKGNFPGRFSGRQFSNSRSEMNVSTLELGDSALYLCASSLQGVNYEQYFGPGTRLTVT.

This clonotype was detected a few times. The rearrangement joins TRBV4-1 to TRBJ2-7; D remains unclear. Trimming took 2 bases from V and 2 from J, leaving 13 bases between them. Germline CDR1 MGHRA, CDR2 YSYEKL. This CDR3 spans 15 amino acids. CDR3 sequence: CASSQSPSDAYEQYF. CDR3 DNA sequence: TGCGCCAGCAGCCAAAGCCCTTCGGATGCCTACGAGCAGTACTTC.

This clonotype was seen repeatedly, ten times or more. The V and J genes are TRBV19 and TRBJ2-7, with TRBD2 matching 8 bases. V dropped 0 bases and J dropped 2; count of bases not matched to a gene: 9. Germline V gene data show CDR1 as LNHDA and CDR2 as SQIVND (reference sequence). The CDR3 loop spans 17 amino acids. CDR3 residues: CASSIDPLAEAPYEQYF. CDR3 DNA: TGTGCCAGTAGTATAGATCCACTAGCGGAGGCGCCCTACGAGCAGTACTTC.

This clonotype was counted only a few times. V is TRBV20-1 and J is TRBJ2-1; TRBD2 agrees at 10 bases. This CDR3 region has 15 residues. The germline gives CDR1 DFQATT, CDR2 SNEGSKA (reference sequence). V lost 1 base and J lost 5; bases outside the gene matches: 5. The CDR3 DNA follows: TGCAGTGCTAGAGTTAGCGGGGGGATTAACAATGAGCAGTTCTTC. The encoded protein is CSARVSGGINNEQFF.

The chain employs TRBV5-1 and TRBJ2-1; 11 nucleotides agree with TRBD2. The CDR3 runs to 17 residues. Germline-derived CDR1 and CDR2 are SGHRS and YFSETQ. After removal of 4 bases from V and 8 bases from J, the junction contained 14 bases not matched to a gene. CDR3 protein: CASSRSGRAGVTDEQFF. The DNA for the CDR3 is TGCGCCAGCAGCCGTAGCGGGAGGGCCGGGGTGACCGATGAGCAGTTCTTC.

This clonotype appeared many times. The chain joins TRBV12-5 to TRBJ2-1, with unresolved D. V lost 1 base to trimming and J lost 10 bases, with 8 bases between them. This CDR3 region has 12 residues. Germline-derived CDR1 and CDR2 are LGHNT and FRNRAP. This CDR3 is CASGLGGNEQFF. In nucleotides, the CDR3 is TGTGCTAGTGGTTTGGGGGGAAACGAGCAGTTCTTC.